This T cell receptor (beta chain) is from a study of vaccination effects on CD4 cells after COVID-19. Turning to the study itself: Expansion of antigen-specific CD4+ T cells with viral peptide pools was carried out by the ViraFEST assay before sequencing. Sampling occurred a median 72 days post second dose, range 14 to 241. Study findings and constraints: Cross-reactivity with common cold coronaviruses was shown by only 1 of 255 vaccine-induced clones in healthy vaccinees.

On approximately day 9 of culture, CD4+ T cells were separated out. It was two doses of either the BNT162b2 or mRNA-1273 vaccine that participants received. Nucleocapsid antibodies were negative in the vaccine recipients, who had never had SARS-CoV-2 infection. This clone occurred a few times. No antigen is known for it. Clones were read by immunoSEQ multiplex PCR, and TCRdb kept only the in-frame ones, dropping some. The sample gives 45,000 to 55,000 clones, less than 85% of which show up once; about 7% is in the top ten. The sequences come from CD4+ T cells from PBMCs cultured without peptide, collected after COVID-19 vaccination. This TCR was recovered from a human donor who received a COVID-19 vaccine.

The CDR3 region has the DNA TGTGCCAGCAGCTCGTACAGGGATCAAGAGACCCAGTACTTC. Translated, it gives CASSSYRDQETQYF. The V and J genes are TRBV7-9 and TRBJ2-5, with a possible D match to TRBD1 (6 bases). Germline assignment: CDR1 SEHNR and CDR2 FQNEAQ (reference sequence). The CDR3 is 14 residues long. V lost 4 bases to trimming and J lost 2 bases, with 11 bases between them.